This passage covers 8 T cell receptor beta chains from one sample sequenced in a study of shared clonotypes between healthy human individuals. Here immunoSEQ multiplex PCR was the method, and the copy in TCRdb shows in-frame clones only, minus some. The repertoire holds around 500,000 clones, with 79% as singletons. The material sequenced was PBMCs. The source of these receptors is a woman aged 40 to 55 in good health. Some clones in this sample may be carry-over from other donors' samples.

As regards this clone: Its ends do not fully match the called genes, so a read error is possible. J is TRBJ2-7 and V is TRBV23-1, with D unresolved. Being an ORF, TRBV23-1 has a function that is uncertain. This CDR3 comprises 11 residues. The CDR3 sequence: CASSLYYEQYF. The CDR3 bases are TGTGCCAGCAGCTTATACTACGAGCAGTACTTC.

This rearrangement joins TRBV4-2 to TRBJ2-1; 8 bases match TRBD2. CDR3 length: 16 amino acids. J was trimmed by 8 bases and V by 6 bases; bases with no gene match: 15. The germline V gene has CDR1 LGHNA and CDR2 YNFKEQ. Here the CDR3 reads CASRPDAGTRGDEQFF. The CDR3 region has the DNA TGTGCCAGCAGACCCGACGCTGGGACTAGGGGGGATGAGCAGTTCTTC.

This chain links TRBV28 with TRBJ1-1; 8 bases map to TRBD1. J lost 0 bases, V lost 4 bases, and 10 bases had no gene match. CDR1 and CDR2 (germline): MDHEN, SYDVKM. CDR3 length: 17 amino acids. The CDR3 nucleotides read TGTGCCAGCAGTTACCCCCTTCACAGGGGGATGAACACTGAAGCTTTCTTT. This encodes CASSYPLHRGMNTEAFF.

The V and J genes are TRBV11-2 and TRBJ2-3, with D maybe TRBD1 (6 bases). CDR1 and CDR2 from the germline V gene are SGHAT and FQNNGV. The CDR3 loop spans 15 amino acids. Trimming removed 2 bases from V and 0 bases from J, with 9 bases in between. The CDR3 DNA follows: TGTGCCAGCAGCTTATATAGGGGGAGCACAGATACGCAGTATTTT. The encoded protein is CASSLYRGSTDTQYF.

The chain uses TRBV5-1 and TRBJ2-7; perhaps D is TRBD1 or TRBD2 (5 bases each). Trimming removed 6 bases at V and 5 bases at J, with 18 bases between. This CDR3 has 14 amino acids. Germline-derived CDR1 and CDR2 are SGHRS and YFSETQ. CDR3 in amino acids: CASTNPAGSNEQYF. The CDR3 coding sequence is TGCGCCAGCACTAACCCGGCAGGGAGCAACGAGCAGTACTTC.

The chain carries TRBV5-1 and TRBJ1-1, with a tentative D call TRBD1 (5 bases). V gave up 2 bases and J gave up 10 bases, with 12 bases separating them. CDR1 SGHRS and CDR2 YFSETQ come from the germline V gene. This CDR3 is built from 12 residues. The CDR3 is CASSFMGDRAFF. The CDR3 DNA follows: TGCGCCAGCAGCTTTATGGGCGACAGAGCTTTCTTT.

This clone was seen a few times. The chain is built from TRBV15 and TRBJ1-3; TRBD1 is a possible D gene (5 bases). The CDR3 consists of 16 residues. The germline V and J ends were trimmed by 0 bases and 2 bases, with 11 bases remaining between them. Germline V CDR1 and CDR2: LNHNV, YYDKDF (reference sequence). CDR3 loop: CATSRDKGFPGNTIYF. The CDR3 DNA reads TGTGCCACCAGCAGAGATAAGGGGTTCCCTGGAAACACCATATATTTT.

The chain links TRBV7-9 to TRBJ1-1; D is perhaps TRBD1 (6 bases). The V end lost 6 bases, the J end lost 2 bases, and 10 bases lay between the germline ends. Germline V gene sequence: CDR1 SEHNR, CDR2 FQNEAQ (reference sequence). The CDR3 has 13 amino acids. The CDR3 loop is CASSRTENTEAFF. CDR3 bases: TGTGCCAGCAGTAGGACAGAAAACACTGAAGCTTTCTTT.